Listed below are T cell receptor beta chains from one sample, sequenced in a study of response to subunit inactivated influenza vaccine. TCRdb re-called the RT-PCR reads through MiXCR, storing one row per CDR3 protein. The data contain roughly 460,000 distinct CDR3 sequences, over 9.5% of them singletons. Here the sequenced sample was PBMCs from blood, taken about 40 days after vaccination. The receptors were gathered from a man in his forties or fifties who received an inactivated influenza vaccine. CDR3s include the opening cysteine and the closing phenylalanine or tryptophan.

CATSDRFFNYGYTF TRBJ1-2 TRBV24-1
CASRSGGPGITDTQYF TRBJ2-3 TRBV12-3/TRBV12-4
CSVSRAWETQYF TRBJ2-5 TRBV29-1
CASSVGDSRKETQYF TRBJ2-5 TRBV9
CASSDDGSSYNEQFF TRBJ2-1 TRBV9
CASTAGVDQPQHF TRBJ1-5 TRBV7-2
CASSLYQKEAFF TRBJ1-1 TRBV28
CASSLVVQNGGKLFF TRBJ1-4 TRBV11-2
CASSLASGGAENIQYF TRBJ2-4 TRBV7-2
CASRGGSHGKTQYF TRBJ2-5 TRBV28
CASSFSEREKNIQYF TRBJ2-4 TRBV5-1
CATSRGAGLTGELFF TRBJ2-2 TRBV15
CASSDSPGTGDYEQYF TRBJ2-7 TRBV9
CASSQVKGGARAFF TRBJ1-1 TRBV4-3
CASSPGLVYGYTF TRBJ1-2 TRBV7-2
CASSIRGGRYSYEQYF TRBJ2-7 TRBV5-4
CSVESYPDTQYF TRBJ2-3 TRBV29-1
CASSSRGGKLFF TRBJ1-4 TRBV7-2
CATSRDLGAQFF TRBJ2-1 TRBV15
CASSLNRVRGYNEQFF TRBJ2-1 TRBV7-8
CASSVVVGTGELFF TRBJ2-2 TRBV9
CASSLGPGQTQYF TRBJ2-5 TRBV11-2
CATSGTSGKTNTDTQYF TRBJ2-3 TRBV24-1
CASSLDTRMAGELFF TRBJ2-2 TRBV7-2
CASRPGLAGARTPYYEQYF TRBJ2-7 TRBV28
CSAEDRFSYNEQFF TRBJ2-1 TRBV29-1
CASSYSSHKETQYF TRBJ2-5 TRBV6-5
CSVGTSSYEQYF TRBJ2-7 TRBV29-1
CASSQVRTNSPLHF TRBJ1-6 TRBV4-3
CATSTGKSETQYF TRBJ2-5 TRBV6-1
CASSQIVTAGELFF TRBJ2-2 TRBV27
CASSHLRGTNEKLFF TRBJ1-4 TRBV4-3
CATQDRVVTGELFF TRBJ2-2 TRBV24-1
CASSSGTGRTEKLFF TRBJ1-4 TRBV5-6
CASSFQRTFSYNEQFF TRBJ2-1 TRBV7-2
CAISENAGVREQYF TRBJ2-7 TRBV10-3
CSAGGGLTNEQFF TRBJ2-1 TRBV20-1
CASSQSLTANEKLFF TRBJ1-4 TRBV3-1
CSARVARAPNEKLFF TRBJ1-4 TRBV20-1
CASSQTGQPTNEKLFF TRBJ1-4 TRBV4-2
CASRVNSEAFF TRBJ1-1 TRBV6-5
CASSLEGSDSVRTFF TRBJ1-1 TRBV5-1
CASSPTGSDGYTF TRBJ1-2 TRBV3-1
CSVDVGISGNTIYF TRBJ1-3 TRBV29-1
CSATGPLDYGYTF TRBJ1-2 TRBV20-1
CSVEDGGATEAFF TRBJ1-1 TRBV29-1
CSGGINQETQYF TRBJ2-5 TRBV29-1
CASSSLQGGAGELFF TRBJ2-2 TRBV5-5
CSASTAGANEQYF TRBJ2-7 TRBV20-1
CSARDFVIYHGYTF TRBJ1-2 TRBV20-1